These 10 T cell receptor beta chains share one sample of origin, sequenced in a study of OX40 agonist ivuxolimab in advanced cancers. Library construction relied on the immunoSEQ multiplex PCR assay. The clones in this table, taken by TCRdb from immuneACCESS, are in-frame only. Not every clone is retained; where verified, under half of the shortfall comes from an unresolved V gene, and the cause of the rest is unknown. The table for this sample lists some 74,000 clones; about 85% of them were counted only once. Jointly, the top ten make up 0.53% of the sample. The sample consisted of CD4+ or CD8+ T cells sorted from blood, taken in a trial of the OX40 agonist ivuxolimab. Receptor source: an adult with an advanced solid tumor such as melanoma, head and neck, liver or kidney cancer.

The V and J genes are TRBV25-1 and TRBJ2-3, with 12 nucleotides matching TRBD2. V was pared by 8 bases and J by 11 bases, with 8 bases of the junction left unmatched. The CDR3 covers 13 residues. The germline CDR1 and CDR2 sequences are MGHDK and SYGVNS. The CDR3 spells CASRLAGEGGQYF. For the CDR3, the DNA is TGTGCCAGCCGACTAGCGGGAGAAGGCGGGCAGTATTTT.

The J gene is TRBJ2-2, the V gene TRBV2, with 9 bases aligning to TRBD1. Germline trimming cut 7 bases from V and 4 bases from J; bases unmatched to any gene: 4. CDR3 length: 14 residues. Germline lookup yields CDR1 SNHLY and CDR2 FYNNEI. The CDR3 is CASKRQGVTGELFF. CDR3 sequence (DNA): TGTGCCAGCAAAAGACAGGGGGTCACCGGGGAGCTGTTTTTT.

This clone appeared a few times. CDR3: CASSPGQRETQYF. The CDR3 coding sequence is TGTGCCAGCTCACCGGGACAGAGGGAGACCCAGTACTTC. The chain couples TRBV18 to TRBJ2-5, with 7 bases lining up with TRBD1. The CDR3 length is 13 residues. Losses at the gene ends were 3 bases for V and 5 bases for J; bases not matched to a gene: 3. Per the germline V gene, CDR1 is KGHSH and CDR2 is LQKENI.

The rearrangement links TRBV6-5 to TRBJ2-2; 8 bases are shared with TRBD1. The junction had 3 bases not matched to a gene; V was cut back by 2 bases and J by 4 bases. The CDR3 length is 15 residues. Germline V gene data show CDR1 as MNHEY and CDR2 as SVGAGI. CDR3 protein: CASSYGQGGTGELFF. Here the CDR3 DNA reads TGTGCCAGCAGTTACGGACAGGGTGGCACCGGGGAGCTGTTTTTT.

The CDR3 DNA reads TGTGCCAGCAGTTCTGTGAACCAGTATGGCTACACCTTC. Its translation is CASSSVNQYGYTF. The chain employs TRBV6-5 and TRBJ1-2; D remains ambiguous. This CDR3 spans 13 amino acids. The V gene's germline CDR1 is MNHEY and CDR2 SVGAGI. Trimming shortened V by 4 bases and J by 5 bases, and 11 bases separated the two germline ends.

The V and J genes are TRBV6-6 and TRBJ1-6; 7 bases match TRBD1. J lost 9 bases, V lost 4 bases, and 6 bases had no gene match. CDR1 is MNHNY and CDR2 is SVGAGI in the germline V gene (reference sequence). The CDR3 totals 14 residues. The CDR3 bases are TGTGCCAGCAGTTGGCGACAGGGAGGTTCACCCCTCCACTTT. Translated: CASSWRQGGSPLHF.

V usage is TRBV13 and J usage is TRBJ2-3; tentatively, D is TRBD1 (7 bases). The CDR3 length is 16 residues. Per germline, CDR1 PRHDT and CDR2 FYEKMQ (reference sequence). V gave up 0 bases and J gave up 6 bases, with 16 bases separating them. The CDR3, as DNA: TGTGCCAGCAGCTTAGGCCGAGGGGGCGGGATGGATACGCAGTATTTT. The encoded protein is CASSLGRGGGMDTQYF.

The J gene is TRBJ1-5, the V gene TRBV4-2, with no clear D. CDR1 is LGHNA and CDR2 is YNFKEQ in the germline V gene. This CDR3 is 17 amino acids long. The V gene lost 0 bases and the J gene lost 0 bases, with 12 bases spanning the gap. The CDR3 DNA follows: TGTGCCAGCAGCCAAGACCCTGTCCCTTATAGCAATCAGCCCCAGCATTTT. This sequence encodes CASSQDPVPYSNQPQHF.

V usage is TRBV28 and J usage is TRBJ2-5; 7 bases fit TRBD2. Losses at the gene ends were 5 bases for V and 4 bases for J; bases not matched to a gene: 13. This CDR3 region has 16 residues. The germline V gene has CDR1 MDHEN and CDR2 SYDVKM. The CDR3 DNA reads TGTGCCAGCAGTCCCCCGCTGGGGCGGGGGAGAGAGACCCAGTACTTC. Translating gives CASSPPLGRGRETQYF.

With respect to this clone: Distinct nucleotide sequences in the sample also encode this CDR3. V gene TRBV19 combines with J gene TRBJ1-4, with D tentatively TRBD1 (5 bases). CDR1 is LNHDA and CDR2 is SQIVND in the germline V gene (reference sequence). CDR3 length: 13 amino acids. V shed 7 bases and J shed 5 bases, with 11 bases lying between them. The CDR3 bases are TGTGCCAGTACCAGGGTCGGAAATGAAAAACTGTTTTTT. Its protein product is CASTRVGNEKLFF.